The next 14 T cell receptor beta chains were all read from a single sample in a study of monozygotic twins with inflammatory bowel disease. TCRdb re-called the 5' RACE reads; one entry per CDR3 protein, DNA not given. The sample's table shows approximately 390,000 distinct CDR3 sequences. The sample taken for sequencing was blood. These receptors all come from a human donor with ulcerative colitis or Crohn's disease, or a healthy co-twin of an affected twin (not recorded which).

The J gene is TRBJ1-6, the V gene TRBV15; lacking DNA, the TRBD1 call made by TCRdb goes unchecked. The CDR3 consists of 15 residues. Germline loops: CDR1 LNHNV, CDR2 YYDKDF (reference sequence). The CDR3 is CATSKQDRGDSPLHF. Complete variable domain (other parts from reference TRBV15 and TRBJ1-6): DAMVIQNPRYQVTQFGKPVTLSCSQTLNHNVMYWYQQKSSQAPKLLFHYYDKDFNNEADTPDNFQSRRPNTSFCFLDIRSPGLGDTAMYLCATSKQDRGDSPLHFGNGTRLTVT.

V gene TRBV20-1 combines with J gene TRBJ2-2; TCRdb's D call of TRBD1 is untestable without DNA. The CDR3 loop spans 15 amino acids. Germline V gene sequence: CDR1 DFQATT, CDR2 SNEGSKA (reference sequence). CDR3 residues: CSATLGQGGTGELFF.

The chain joins TRBV5-1 to TRBJ2-7; TCRdb's D call, TRBD1, is unchecked because there is no DNA. The CDR3 loop spans 15 amino acids. The germline gives CDR1 SGHRS, CDR2 YFSETQ. The CDR3 reads CASSLVGTGLREQYF.

The V call is TRBV7-8, the J call TRBJ2-1. Germline V gene data show CDR1 as SGHVS and CDR2 as FQNEAQ. The CDR3 runs to 12 residues. CDR3 sequence: CASSSLYNEQFF.

The chain recombines TRBV5-1 with TRBJ1-2. The CDR3 runs to 13 residues. Germline loops: CDR1 SGHRS, CDR2 YFSETQ. CDR3 in amino acids: CASSLAEGDGYTF.

The CDR3 sequence: CASSQAPSGSTGNTIYF. This chain joins TRBV4-3 and TRBJ1-3. This CDR3 is 17 amino acids long. Germline-derived CDR1 and CDR2 are LGHNA and YSLEER.

The V and J genes are TRBV27 and TRBJ1-5. Germline V gives CDR1 MNHEY, CDR2 SMNVEV (reference sequence). The CDR3 covers 15 residues. CDR3 in amino acids: CASSPRGRVNQPQHF.

The chain is built from TRBV6-1 and TRBJ1-2; as DNA is missing, the TRBD1 call by TCRdb cannot be tested. Germline assignment: CDR1 MNHNS and CDR2 SASEGT. This CDR3 region has 15 residues. CDR3: CASSEVGTEVYGYTF.

This chain uses TRBV19 with TRBJ1-2; TCRdb lists TRBD1, though no DNA is available to test this call. Germline V CDR1 and CDR2: LNHDA, SQIVND (reference sequence). CDR3 size: 15 residues. The CDR3 reads CASRRSLGEYYGYTF. Complete variable domain (other parts from reference TRBV19 and TRBJ1-2): DGGITQSPKYLFRKEGQNVTLSCEQNLNHDAMYWYRQDPGQGLRLIYYSQIVNDFQKGDIAEGYSVSREKKESFPLTVTSAQKNPTAFYLCASRRSLGEYYGYTFGSGTRLTVV.

The chain links TRBV5-1 to TRBJ1-4; as DNA is missing, the TRBD1 call by TCRdb cannot be tested. Germline CDR1 reads SGHRS; CDR2 reads YFSETQ. The CDR3 runs 13 residues. CDR3 amino acids: CASSTGTNEKLFF.

The V call is TRBV28, the J call TRBJ1-4; TCRdb calls TRBD1, which cannot be checked without DNA. CDR1 and CDR2 (germline): MDHEN, SYDVKM. The CDR3 runs to 14 residues. The CDR3 protein is CASHKSTGGEKLFF.

The chain recombines TRBV28 with TRBJ2-7; checking the TCRdb D call of TRBD1 is not possible without DNA. Germline assignment: CDR1 MDHEN and CDR2 SYDVKM. This CDR3 spans 16 amino acids. This chain's CDR3 is CASRETDRAPTYEQYF. Full variable domain (missing parts from reference TRBV28 and TRBJ2-7): DVKVTQSSRYLVKRTGEKVFLECVQDMDHENMFWYRQDPGLGLRLIYFSYDVKMKEKGDIPEGYSVSREKKERFSLILESASTNQTSMYLCASRETDRAPTYEQYFGPGTRLTVT.

The gene calls are TRBV7-2 and TRBJ2-5; TCRdb proposes TRBD1, but this gene call is untestable without DNA. The CDR3 loop spans 14 amino acids. The germline V gene has CDR1 SGHTA and CDR2 FQGNSA. This CDR3 reads CASSLNTGGETQYF.

The chain recombines TRBV30 with TRBJ1-2; TCRdb indicates TRBD1, and absent DNA this call remains unverified. In germline, CDR1 is GTSNPN, CDR2 SVGIG (reference sequence). The CDR3 has 16 residues. CDR3: CAWRPLSERTTYGYTF.